This T cell receptor beta chain was sequenced for a study of shared clonotypes between healthy human individuals. Study-wide results and limits: The sole specimen, blood, was sampled, and tissue repertoires likely differ.

Repertoires were generated with immunoSEQ multiplex PCR, while TCRdb's copy carries only in-frame clones and drops some. Here the sample spans around 88,000 clones, approximately 61% being singletons. V lost 1 base to trimming and J lost 8 bases, with 8 bases between them. CDR3 length: 12 residues. Germline V CDR1 and CDR2: SGHVS, FQNEAQ. This clone was recorded only once. Antigen unknown. The chain recombines TRBV7-8 with TRBJ1-2; D remains unclear. What was sequenced was memory CD8+ T cells sorted from blood. Subset meaning: CD45RO+ cells pooled with CCR7-negative TemRA cells. This TCR was recovered from a man aged 25 to 40 in good health. CDR3 region: CASSLVQGGYTF. The CDR3 region has the DNA TGTGCCAGCAGCTTAGTTCAAGGGGGCTACACCTTC. The whole variable domain, remainder taken from reference TRBV7-8 and TRBJ1-2, is GAGVSQSPRYKVAKRGQDVALRCDPISGHVSLFWYQQALGQGPEFLTYFQNEAQLDKSGLPSDRFFAERPEGSVSTLKIQRTQQEDSAVYLCASSLVQGGYTFGSGTRLTVV.